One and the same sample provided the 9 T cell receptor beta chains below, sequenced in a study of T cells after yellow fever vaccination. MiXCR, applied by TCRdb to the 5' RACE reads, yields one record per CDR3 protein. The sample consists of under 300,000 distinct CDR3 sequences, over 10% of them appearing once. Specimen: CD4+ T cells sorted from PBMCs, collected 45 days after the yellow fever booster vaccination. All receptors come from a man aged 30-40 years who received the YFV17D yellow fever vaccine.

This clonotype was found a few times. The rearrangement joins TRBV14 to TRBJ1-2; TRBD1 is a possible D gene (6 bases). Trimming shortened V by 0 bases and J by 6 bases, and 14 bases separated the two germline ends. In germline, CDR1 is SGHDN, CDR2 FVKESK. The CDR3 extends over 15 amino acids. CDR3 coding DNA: TGTGCCAGCAGCCAAGAATTCGCCAGGGGAGATGGCTACACCTTC. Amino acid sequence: CASSQEFARGDGYTF.

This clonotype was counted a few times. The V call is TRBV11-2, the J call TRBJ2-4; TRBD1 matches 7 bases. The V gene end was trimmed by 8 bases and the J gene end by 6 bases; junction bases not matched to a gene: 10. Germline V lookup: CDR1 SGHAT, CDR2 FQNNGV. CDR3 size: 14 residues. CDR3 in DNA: TGTGCCAGCGGATCCAGGGGGTTCGGAAACATTCAGTACTTC. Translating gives CASGSRGFGNIQYF.

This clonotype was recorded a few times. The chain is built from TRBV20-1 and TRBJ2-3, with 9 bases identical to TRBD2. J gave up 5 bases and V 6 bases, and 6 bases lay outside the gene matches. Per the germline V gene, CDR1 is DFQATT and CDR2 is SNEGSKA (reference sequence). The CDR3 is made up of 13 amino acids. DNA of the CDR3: TGCAGTGCCCCAGCGGGAGGAATAGATACGCAGTATTTT. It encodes CSAPAGGIDTQYF.

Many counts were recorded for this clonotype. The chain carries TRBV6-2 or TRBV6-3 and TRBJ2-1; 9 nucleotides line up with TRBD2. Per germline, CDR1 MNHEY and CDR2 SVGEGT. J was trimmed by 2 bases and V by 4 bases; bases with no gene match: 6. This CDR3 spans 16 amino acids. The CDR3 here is CASSSISSGAYNEQFF. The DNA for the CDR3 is TGTGCCAGCAGTTCGATCTCTAGCGGGGCCTACAATGAGCAGTTCTTC.

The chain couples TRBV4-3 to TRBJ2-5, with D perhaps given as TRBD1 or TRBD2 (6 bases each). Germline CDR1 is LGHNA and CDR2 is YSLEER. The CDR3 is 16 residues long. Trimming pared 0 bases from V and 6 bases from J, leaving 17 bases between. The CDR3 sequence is CASSQEHNRGVKTQYF. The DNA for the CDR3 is TGCGCCAGCAGCCAAGAACACAATAGGGGGGTAAAGACCCAGTACTTC.

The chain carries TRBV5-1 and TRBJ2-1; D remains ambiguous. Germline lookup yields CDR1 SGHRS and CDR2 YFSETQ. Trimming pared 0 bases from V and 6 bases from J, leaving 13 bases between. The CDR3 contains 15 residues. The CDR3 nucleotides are TGCGCCAGCAGCTTGGGACATCGACAAGGCAATGAGCAGTTCTTC. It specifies CASSLGHRQGNEQFF.

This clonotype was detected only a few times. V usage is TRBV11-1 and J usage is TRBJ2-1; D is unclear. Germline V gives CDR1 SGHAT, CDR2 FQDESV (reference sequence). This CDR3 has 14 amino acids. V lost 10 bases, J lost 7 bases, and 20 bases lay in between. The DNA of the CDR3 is TGTGCCACCTCCCTGGGCGCTATTGGGAATGAGCAGTTCTTC. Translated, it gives CATSLGAIGNEQFF.

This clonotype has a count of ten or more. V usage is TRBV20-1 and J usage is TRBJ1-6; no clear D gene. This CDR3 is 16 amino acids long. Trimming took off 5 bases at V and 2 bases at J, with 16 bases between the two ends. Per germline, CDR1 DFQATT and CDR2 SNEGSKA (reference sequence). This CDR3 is CSAPDGLITYNSPLHF. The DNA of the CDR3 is TGCAGTGCTCCGGACGGACTAATCACCTATAATTCACCCCTCCACTTT.

Here the CDR3 reads CASSLPAGGGADTQYF. Here the CDR3 DNA reads TGCGCCAGCAGCTTACCGGCGGGAGGGGGAGCAGATACGCAGTATTTT. This sequence joins TRBV5-1 and TRBJ2-3; 9 bases match TRBD2. CDR3 length equals 16 residues. Per germline, CDR1 SGHRS and CDR2 YFSETQ. Trimming cost V 2 bases and J 4 bases; bases outside gene matches: 8.